A single sample is the source of the 20 T cell receptor beta chains below, sequenced in a study of T-cell reconstitution after alpha-beta-depleted transplantation in children. Unique molecular identifiers were used in preparing the TCRbeta library. TCRdb reprocessed the PCR reads via MiXCR and lists one record per CDR3 protein. The sample has 450,000 to 600,000 distinct CDR3 sequences; about 10% are singletons. Source: PBMCs, taken before TCRalphabeta/CD19-depleted stem cell transplant. Source of these receptors: a child aged 2 to 9 with inherited bone marrow failure, due to receive a stem cell transplant.

This clonotype came up many times. V is TRBV3-1 and J is TRBJ2-2; D tentatively fits TRBD1 or TRBD2 (5 bases each). Germline CDR1 and CDR2: LGHDT and YNNKEL (reference sequence). Trimming shortened V by 0 bases and J by 4 bases, and 15 bases separated the two germline ends. This CDR3 has 17 amino acids. DNA of the CDR3: TGTGCCAGCAGCCAAGATCCAGCGGCAGGGAGCACCGGGGAGCTGTTTTTT. Translation gives CASSQDPAAGSTGELFF.

In its sample, this clonotype was seen many times. The J gene is TRBJ1-1, the V gene TRBV20-1; D gene ambiguous. The length of the CDR3 is 14 residues. V lost 1 base, J lost 1 base, and 10 bases lay in between. Germline V gene data show CDR1 as DFQATT and CDR2 as SNEGSKA (reference sequence). CDR3 amino acids: CSARGAGGNTEAFF. DNA for the CDR3: TGCAGTGCTAGAGGCGCAGGTGGGAACACTGAAGCTTTCTTT.

The chain combines TRBV5-4 with TRBJ2-1, with 11 bases that match TRBD1. Germline V CDR1 and CDR2: SGHNT, YYREEE (reference sequence). Germline trimming cut 5 bases from V and 2 bases from J; bases unmatched to any gene: 3. This CDR3 contains 15 residues. The CDR3 DNA follows: TGTGCCAGCAGGGTGGGACAGGGGGCCTACAATGAGCAGTTCTTC. It yields the protein CASRVGQGAYNEQFF.

The sample holds many counts of this clonotype. V is TRBV12-3 or TRBV12-4 and J is TRBJ2-1; TRBD2 matches 9 bases. After removal of 5 bases from V and 6 bases from J, the junction contained 2 bases not matched to a gene. The CDR3 length is 13 residues. CDR3 residues: CASSSGRFNEQFF. In DNA, the CDR3 is TGTGCCAGCAGTAGCGGGAGGTTCAATGAGCAGTTCTTC.

This clonotype was counted at least ten times. The V and J genes are TRBV7-9 and TRBJ2-7; D call uncertain. Germline V gene sequence: CDR1 SEHNR, CDR2 FQNEAQ (reference sequence). The V end lost 0 bases, the J end lost 2 bases, and 8 bases lay between the germline ends. The CDR3 is 14 amino acids. The CDR3 DNA is TGTGCCAGCAGCTTAGCGAGTAGAGCCTACGAGCAGTACTTC. Protein: CASSLASRAYEQYF.

This clonotype appeared many times. The rearrangement joins TRBV12-3 or TRBV12-4 to TRBJ2-1; 15 bases agree with TRBD2. This CDR3 has 16 amino acids. Losses at the gene ends were 5 bases for V and 5 bases for J; bases not matched to a gene: 4. For the CDR3, the DNA is TGTGCCAGCAGTCTCCGGACTAGCGGGAGGGACAATGAGCAGTTCTTC. It yields the protein CASSLRTSGRDNEQFF.

Ten or more counts support this clonotype. The CDR3 is CASSLRTMNTEAFF. CDR3 nucleotides: TGCGCCAGCAGCTTGCGAACAATGAACACTGAAGCTTTCTTT. The chain is built from TRBV5-1 and TRBJ1-1; no reliable D call. The CDR3 loop spans 14 amino acids. Trimming removed 1 base from V and 0 bases from J, with 7 bases in between. Germline CDR1 reads SGHRS; CDR2 reads YFSETQ. Supplemented by reference TRBV5-1 and TRBJ1-1, the full variable domain reads KAGVTQTPRYLIKTRGQQVTLSCSPISGHRSVSWYQQTPGQGLQFLFEYFSETQRNKGNFPGRFSGRQFSNSRSEMNVSTLELGDSALYLCASSLRTMNTEAFFGQGTRLTVV.

This clonotype has at least ten counts. The V and J genes are TRBV7-2 and TRBJ2-3, with D possibly matching TRBD1 (6 bases). Looked up from germline, CDR1 is SGHTA and CDR2 is FQGNSA. Trimming took 7 bases from V and 2 from J, leaving 16 bases between them. This CDR3 is 15 amino acids long. The CDR3 nucleotides read TGTGCCAGCAACCTTAGGGGGACCTTCACAGATACGCAGTATTTT. Its protein product is CASNLRGTFTDTQYF.

This clonotype was picked up many times. This chain links TRBV24-1 with TRBJ2-1; the D gene is possibly TRBD2 (5 bases). The CDR3 sequence is 18 residues long. Trimming removed 10 bases from V and 6 bases from J, with 30 bases in between. Germline assignment: CDR1 KGHDR and CDR2 SFDVKD. The CDR3 DNA follows: TGTGCCACTACGACCCTTTGGGAGCGGATTCCCCCTCGCAATGAGCAGTTCTTC. This sequence encodes CATTTLWERIPPRNEQFF.

With respect to this clonotype: A much larger clone lies a single base off, so this may be a read error. This chain uses TRBV20-1 with TRBJ2-1, with TRBD2 matching 8 bases. Looked up from germline, CDR1 is DFQATT and CDR2 is SNEGSKA (reference sequence). The CDR3 runs to 15 residues. CDR3 loop: CSASHSGMAYNDQFF. The CDR3 DNA follows: TGCAGTGCGTCACATAGCGGGATGGCTTACAATGACCAGTTCTTC.

The sample holds many counts of this clonotype. This chain uses TRBV7-9 with TRBJ2-3; no clear D. This CDR3 is 14 amino acids long. V gave up 2 bases and J gave up 4 bases, with 10 bases separating them. The germline CDR1 and CDR2 sequences are SEHNR and FQNEAQ (reference sequence). CDR3 residues: CASSLPLRSDTQYF. DNA of the CDR3: TGTGCCAGCAGCTTACCTTTACGGTCAGATACGCAGTATTTT. Full variable domain (rest looked up from reference TRBV7-9 and TRBJ2-3): DTGVSQNPRHKITKRGQNVTFRCDPISEHNRLYWYRQTLGQGPEFLTYFQNEAQLEKSRLLSDRFSAERPKGSFSTLEIQRTEQGDSAMYLCASSLPLRSDTQYFGPGTRLTVL.

The chain couples TRBV6-4 to TRBJ1-5; the match to TRBD1 covers 9 bases. Trimming took 6 bases from V and 2 from J; bases not matched to a gene: 2. The CDR3 length is 14 residues. CDR1 and CDR2 (germline): MRHNA, SNTAGT. The CDR3 nucleotides are TGTGCCAGCAGGGGACAGGGTGGCAATCAGCCCCAGCATTTT. This codes for CASRGQGGNQPQHF.

This clonotype was detected once. This chain joins TRBV7-2 and TRBJ1-1; D gene ambiguous. The V and J ends lost 1 base and 10 bases respectively, with 13 bases between them. In germline, CDR1 is SGHTA, CDR2 FQGNSA. The CDR3 covers 13 residues. The CDR3 reads CASSLGATDLAFF. Here the CDR3 DNA reads TGTGCCAGCAGCTTAGGTGCGACGGACCTAGCTTTCTTT.

The table lists this clonotype with many counts. V gene TRBV20-1 combines with J gene TRBJ2-2; TRBD2 matches 10 bases. CDR1 is DFQATT, CDR2 SNEGSKA, per germline (reference sequence). CDR3 length: 14 residues. V gave up 6 bases and J gave up 5 bases; unmatched junction bases: 6. The CDR3, as DNA: TGCAGTGCCCCAGCGGGAGGGGGAACCGGGGAGCTGTTTTTT. This sequence encodes CSAPAGGGTGELFF.

The sample holds many counts of this clonotype. The chain is built from TRBV28 and TRBJ2-3; D not certain. The germline gives CDR1 MDHEN, CDR2 SYDVKM. CDR3 size: 14 residues. V was shortened by 7 bases and J by 5 bases, with 16 bases between the two germline ends. The DNA for the CDR3 is TGTGCCAGCACCTCCGGAGACCCTTTAGATACGCAGTATTTT. It encodes CASTSGDPLDTQYF.

V is TRBV5-1 and J is TRBJ2-2, with TRBD2 matching over 9 bases. Germline V CDR1 and CDR2: SGHRS, YFSETQ. The CDR3 spans 17 residues. V was clipped by 0 bases and J by 6 bases; unmatched bases: 9. In DNA, the CDR3 is TGCGCCAGCAGCTTGGCCCCACCGGGACTAGCTTCCGGGGAGCTGTTTTTT. Protein: CASSLAPPGLASGELFF.

The V gene is TRBV20-1, the J gene TRBJ2-7; D is perhaps TRBD1 or TRBD2 (5 bases each). The CDR3 contains 13 residues. Trimming took off 4 bases at V and 0 bases at J, with 10 bases between the two ends. Germline V CDR1 and CDR2: DFQATT, SNEGSKA (reference sequence). DNA of the CDR3: TGCAGTGCTACAGGGACCACCTCCTACGAGCAGTACTTC. Encoded protein: CSATGTTSYEQYF.

The gene calls are TRBV14 and TRBJ2-3; 9 bases are a match to TRBD1. The germline gives CDR1 SGHDN, CDR2 FVKESK. V dropped 2 bases and J dropped 3; count of bases not matched to a gene: 6. CDR3 length equals 16 residues. CDR3 DNA: TGTGCCAGCAGCCAACGTATTGACAGGGGGACAGATACGCAGTATTTT. Its translation: CASSQRIDRGTDTQYF. The variable domain in full, completed from reference TRBV14 and TRBJ2-3, reads EAGVTQFPSHSVIEKGQTVTLRCDPISGHDNLYWYRRVMGKEIKFLLHFVKESKQDESGMPNNRFLAERTGGTYSTLKVQPAELEDSGVYFCASSQRIDRGTDTQYFGPGTRLTVL.

This clonotype was seen at least ten times. This rearrangement joins TRBV4-1 to TRBJ2-7; D possibly corresponds to TRBD1 (5 bases). Deletions cut 1 base from V and 7 bases from J, with 14 bases between. CDR1 and CDR2 from the germline V gene are MGHRA and YSYEKL. This CDR3 is 14 amino acids long. CDR3 in DNA: TGCGCCAGCAGCCAAGGGGGCGCAGTGGGTGAGCAGTACTTC. Amino acid sequence: CASSQGGAVGEQYF.

This sequence joins TRBV7-9 and TRBJ2-1, with D perhaps assigned TRBD1 or TRBD2 (5 bases each). Trimming shortened V by 4 bases and J by 3 bases, and 10 bases separated the two germline ends. This CDR3 has 14 residues. Germline lookup yields CDR1 SEHNR and CDR2 FQNEAQ (reference sequence). This CDR3 reads CASSSGPFYNEQFF. The CDR3 DNA sequence: TGTGCCAGCAGCTCGGGACCCTTCTACAATGAGCAGTTCTTC. The complete variable domain, with remaining parts taken from reference TRBV7-9 and TRBJ2-1, reads DTGVSQNPRHKITKRGQNVTFRCDPISEHNRLYWYRQTLGQGPEFLTYFQNEAQLEKSRLLSDRFSAERPKGSFSTLEIQRTEQGDSAMYLCASSSGPFYNEQFFGPGTRLTVL.